The 28 T cell receptor beta chains given below trace back to one sample, sequenced in a study of CD8 T cell repertoires and HIV-1 epitope variants. Using immunoSEQ multiplex PCR, the repertoire was profiled, and TCRdb retains in-frame clones only, with some absent. The sample has a few thousand clones; more than 60% are singletons. The antigens these receptors bind are not known. Sequencing was done on a sample of cultured CD8+ T cells derived from PBMCs. The receptors come from a male donor with HIV.

This chain joins TRBV7-6 and TRBJ2-7; possibly TRBD1 for D (5 bases). V gave up 8 bases and J gave up 5 bases, with 13 bases separating them. The germline V gene has CDR1 SGHVS and CDR2 FNYEAQ. The CDR3 contains 12 residues. The CDR3 sequence: CASSWGRDEQYF. DNA for the CDR3: TGTGCCAGCTCTTGGGGCCGAGACGAGCAGTACTTC.

This clone was seen only once. The V call is TRBV7-9, the J call TRBJ1-5; D unresolved. The CDR3 is 14 amino acids. Trimming pared 5 bases from V and 0 bases from J, leaving 8 bases between. Germline lookup yields CDR1 SEHNR and CDR2 FQNEAQ (reference sequence). CDR3 sequence reads: CASSTDFSNQPQHF. In DNA, the CDR3 is TGTGCCAGCAGCACTGACTTTAGCAATCAGCCCCAGCATTTT.

V is TRBV4-3 and J is TRBJ2-3, with 10 bases that match TRBD2. The length of the CDR3 is 16 residues. The trim removed 3 bases at V and 2 bases at J, leaving 5 bases unmatched. Germline V lookup: CDR1 LGHNA, CDR2 YSLEER. The CDR3 bases are TGCGCCAGCAGCCATCTAGCGGGGGCCTCCACAGATACGCAGTATTTT. It encodes CASSHLAGASTDTQYF.

This clone showed up just a few times. This chain connects TRBV7-3 to TRBJ2-2; 7 positions agree with TRBD1. After removal of 11 bases from V and 0 bases from J, the junction contained 12 bases not matched to a gene. Looked up from germline, CDR1 is SGHTA and CDR2 is FQGTGA. The CDR3 has 16 amino acids. The CDR3 DNA reads TGTGCCCGACTCCCCGGGGACAGTTCGAACACCGGGGAGCTGTTTTTT. Translation: CARLPGDSSNTGELFF.

V usage is TRBV5-4 and J usage is TRBJ1-1; D is uncertain. The CDR3 covers 15 residues. Germline V gene lookup returns CDR1 SGHNT and CDR2 YYREEE (reference sequence). V shed 0 bases and J shed 0 bases, with 9 bases lying between them. This CDR3 is CASSLAPRMNTEAFF. In DNA form, the CDR3 reads TGTGCCAGCAGCTTGGCCCCACGGATGAACACTGAAGCTTTCTTT.

This chain links TRBV4-2 with TRBJ1-6, with unresolved D. The CDR3 covers 14 residues. Germline V CDR1 and CDR2: LGHNA, YNFKEQ. The V gene lost 0 bases and the J gene lost 4 bases, with 4 bases spanning the gap. In DNA form, the CDR3 reads TGTGCCAGCAGCCAAGAACAGTATAATTCACCCCTCCACTTT. It encodes CASSQEQYNSPLHF.

The chain is built from TRBV10-3 and TRBJ2-2; D unclear. Germline V lookup: CDR1 ENHRY, CDR2 SYGVKD. CDR3 length equals 12 residues. The V gene lost 7 bases and the J gene lost 4 bases, with 7 bases spanning the gap. CDR3 sequence: CAIIGFTGELFF. The CDR3 coding sequence is TGTGCCATCATTGGATTCACCGGGGAGCTGTTTTTT.

The gene calls are TRBV5-4 and TRBJ2-3; possible D gene TRBD1, 7 bases. This CDR3 comprises 14 residues. V lost 2 bases and J lost 4, with 11 bases in between. The germline gives CDR1 SGHNT, CDR2 YYREEE (reference sequence). CDR3: CASSFGGGADTQYF. The CDR3 DNA follows: TGTGCCAGCAGCTTCGGAGGGGGCGCAGATACGCAGTATTTT.

The chain carries TRBV9 and TRBJ2-7; D not resolved. Germline V lookup: CDR1 SGDLS, CDR2 YYNGEE. CDR3 length: 13 amino acids. The V gene lost 0 bases and the J gene lost 0 bases, with 4 bases spanning the gap. DNA of the CDR3: TGTGCCAGCAGCGTAGGCGGCTCCTACGAGCAGTACTTC. Protein product: CASSVGGSYEQYF.

Judged by abundance, this clone is large. Other DNA sequences in the sample encode the same CDR3. The chain joins TRBV27 to TRBJ2-7, with a possible D match to TRBD1 (6 bases). V was pared by 0 bases and J by 0 bases, with 12 bases between. Germline V gene sequence: CDR1 MNHEY, CDR2 SMNVEV (reference sequence). The CDR3 is 16 residues long. The CDR3 DNA follows: TGTGCCAGCAGTTTATCACAGGGAACCCTCTCCTACGAGCAGTACTTC. Amino acid sequence: CASSLSQGTLSYEQYF.

V usage is TRBV7-9 and J usage is TRBJ1-1; TRBD1 aligns across 10 bases. Germline lookup yields CDR1 SEHNR and CDR2 FQNEAQ (reference sequence). The CDR3 length is 17 residues. Trimming at V came to 6 bases and at J to 4 bases, leaving 14 bases not matched to a gene. CDR3 nucleotide sequence: TGTGCCAGCAGTTCCCCCGGGACAGGGGTGATTTCCACTGAAGCTTTCTTT. Translation: CASSSPGTGVISTEAFF.

The V gene is TRBV7-9, the J gene TRBJ2-1, with 11 bases aligning to TRBD2. The CDR3 totals 15 residues. The germline CDR1 and CDR2 sequences are SEHNR and FQNEAQ (reference sequence). The ends lost 5 bases at V and 5 bases at J; junction bases unmatched: 5. DNA for the CDR3: TGTGCCAGCAGCCCCGGGACTAGCGGCAACAATGAGCAGTTCTTC. As protein: CASSPGTSGNNEQFF. The variable domain in full, with the rest retrieved from reference TRBV7-9 and TRBJ2-1, is DTGVSQNPRHKITKRGQNVTFRCDPISEHNRLYWYRQTLGQGPEFLTYFQNEAQLEKSRLLSDRFSAERPKGSFSTLEIQRTEQGDSAMYLCASSPGTSGNNEQFFGPGTRLTVL.

The CDR3 here is CASSFQGADQPQHF. For the CDR3, the DNA is TGTGCCAGCAGCTTCCAGGGGGCTGATCAGCCCCAGCATTTT. The V gene is TRBV5-5, the J gene TRBJ1-5, with 8 bases aligning to TRBD1. The CDR3 extends over 14 amino acids. V trimming: 2 bases; J trimming: 5 bases; junction bases outside the gene matches: 3. Germline V gene data show CDR1 as SGHKS and CDR2 as YYEKEE (reference sequence).

The J gene is TRBJ2-7, the V gene TRBV28; no reliable D call. Trimming pared 3 bases from V and 5 bases from J, leaving 8 bases between. The CDR3 consists of 12 residues. CDR1 is MDHEN, CDR2 SYDVKM, per germline. The CDR3 DNA reads TGTGCCAGCAGTTTTTCGGTGAACGAGCAGTACTTC. Its translation: CASSFSVNEQYF. Drawing the rest from reference TRBV28 and TRBJ2-7, the complete variable domain is DVKVTQSSRYLVKRTGEKVFLECVQDMDHENMFWYRQDPGLGLRLIYFSYDVKMKEKGDIPEGYSVSREKKERFSLILESASTNQTSMYLCASSFSVNEQYFGPGTRLTVT.

The chain uses TRBV27 and TRBJ2-6; 11 nucleotides align to TRBD2. The V segment lost 3 bases and the J segment 0 bases; nucleotides outside the gene matches: 19. Germline V lookup: CDR1 MNHEY, CDR2 SMNVEV (reference sequence). CDR3 length: 23 residues. The CDR3 loop reads CASSFTDREASGRPYSGANVLTF. CDR3 in DNA: TGTGCCAGCAGTTTTACTGACAGGGAGGCTAGCGGGAGGCCCTACTCTGGGGCCAACGTCCTGACTTTC.

The chain couples TRBV6-5 to TRBJ1-4, with D unclear. This CDR3 comprises 13 residues. Germline V gene sequence: CDR1 MNHEY, CDR2 SVGAGI. V lost 2 bases, J lost 14 bases, and 15 bases lay in between. In DNA form, the CDR3 reads TGTGCCAGCAGTTACGGACCGAGCACGAAGCTGTTTTTT. This codes for CASSYGPSTKLFF.

The chain joins TRBV28 to TRBJ1-2; D is perhaps TRBD1 (5 bases). This CDR3 is 16 amino acids long. Germline CDR1 is MDHEN and CDR2 is SYDVKM. Trimming cost V 6 bases and J 3 bases, with 20 bases left between them. In DNA, the CDR3 is TGTGCCAGCAGCCTCCATCCGACAGATTATGACTATGGCTACACCTTC. The encoded protein is CASSLHPTDYDYGYTF.

This chain joins TRBV19 and TRBJ2-2; D unclear. The CDR3 runs 15 residues. Germline V CDR1 and CDR2: LNHDA, SQIVND (reference sequence). The V end was cut by 7 bases, the J end by 6 bases, with 18 bases between. This chain's CDR3 is CASIGPIGFAGELFF. The CDR3 DNA reads as TGTGCCAGTATTGGCCCCATCGGATTTGCCGGGGAGCTGTTTTTT. Full variable domain (outside the CDR3, taken from reference TRBV19 and TRBJ2-2): DGGITQSPKYLFRKEGQNVTLSCEQNLNHDAMYWYRQDPGQGLRLIYYSQIVNDFQKGDIAEGYSVSREKKESFPLTVTSAQKNPTAFYLCASIGPIGFAGELFFGEGSRLTVL.

The rearrangement links TRBV10-3 to TRBJ1-4, with TRBD1 identical over 7 bases. V was pared by 4 bases and J by 8 bases, with 10 bases of the junction left unmatched. This CDR3 has 15 residues. The germline gives CDR1 ENHRY, CDR2 SYGVKD. CDR3 sequence reads: CAISGGQGDGEKLFF. The CDR3 nucleotides read TGTGCCATCAGTGGAGGCCAGGGGGACGGAGAAAAACTGTTTTTT.

V gene TRBV21-1 combines with J gene TRBJ2-7; the D call TRBD2 from the table was never checked on the DNA. TRBV21-1 is deemed a pseudogene. The CDR3 has 15 amino acids. The CDR3 DNA reads TGTGCCAGCAGCGGAACAAGCGGTATGAGAAACGAGCAGTACTTC. Translating gives CASSGTSGMRNEQYF.

This sequence joins TRBV7-9 and TRBJ2-3; D is unresolved. V was trimmed by 5 bases and J by 0 bases, leaving 15 bases between them. Germline assignment: CDR1 SEHNR and CDR2 FQNEAQ (reference sequence). CDR3 length: 16 residues. The CDR3 DNA reads as TGTGCCAGCAGCGCACCGACTCCTTCTAGCACAGATACGCAGTATTTT. Translated, it gives CASSAPTPSSTDTQYF.

The rearrangement links TRBV19 to TRBJ1-2; D is undetermined. Trimming removed 1 base from V and 6 bases from J, with 6 bases in between. Germline V CDR1 and CDR2: LNHDA, SQIVND (reference sequence). CDR3 size: 12 residues. This CDR3 reads CASSIGEDGYTF. DNA of the CDR3: TGTGCCAGTAGTATAGGGGAGGATGGCTACACCTTC.

This clone was seen more than once but under ten times. This chain connects TRBV6-1 to TRBJ2-7; the match to TRBD1 covers 7 bases. Germline V gene data show CDR1 as MNHNS and CDR2 as SASEGT. This CDR3 is 14 amino acids long. Trimming cost V 5 bases and J 6 bases; bases outside gene matches: 10. The CDR3 sequence is CASSRDRDSGEQYF. Here the CDR3 DNA reads TGTGCCAGCAGTCGAGACAGGGATTCGGGCGAGCAGTACTTC.

The chain uses TRBV7-9 and TRBJ1-5; TRBD1 might be the D (5 bases). The germline V and J ends were trimmed by 5 bases and 2 bases, with 16 bases remaining between them. In germline, CDR1 is SEHNR, CDR2 FQNEAQ (reference sequence). The CDR3 covers 16 residues. The DNA of the CDR3 is TGTGCCAGCAGCCCCCCCGGGGGTAACGGCAATCAGCCCCAGCATTTT. Translation gives CASSPPGGNGNQPQHF.

The J gene is TRBJ2-7, the V gene TRBV6-1; TRBD2 might be the D (6 bases). CDR3 length: 14 amino acids. Germline V gene sequence: CDR1 MNHNS, CDR2 SASEGT. V was cut by 4 bases and J by 7 bases, with 17 bases left in between. This CDR3 reads CASSGGGGYPEQYF. The DNA for the CDR3 is TGTGCCAGCAGTGGCGGTGGAGGGTATCCGGAGCAGTACTTC.

The chain recombines TRBV5-1 with TRBJ1-3; D is uncertain. From germline, CDR1 is SGHRS and CDR2 YFSETQ. V lost 7 bases to trimming and J lost 0 bases, with 14 bases between them. CDR3 length: 15 residues. CDR3 in amino acids: CASGPESSSGNTIYF. CDR3 nucleotides: TGCGCCAGCGGCCCAGAGTCCTCCTCTGGAAACACCATATATTTT.

V is TRBV5-4 and J is TRBJ2-1; 8 bases line up with TRBD1. With 2 bases clipped from V and 6 bases from J, the junction kept 4 bases outside the gene matches. The CDR3 extends over 14 amino acids. The germline CDR1 and CDR2 sequences are SGHNT and YYREEE (reference sequence). The CDR3 sequence is CASSFPGQGNEQFF. CDR3 coding DNA: TGTGCCAGCAGCTTCCCTGGACAGGGCAATGAGCAGTTCTTC.

Only a few counts were recorded for this clone. Additional DNA sequences in this sample encode the identical CDR3. The chain recombines TRBV7-2 with TRBJ1-5; D gene uncertain. Per germline, CDR1 SGHTA and CDR2 FQGNSA. The CDR3 extends over 13 amino acids. The V gene lost 2 bases and the J gene lost 4 bases, with 6 bases spanning the gap. In nucleotides, the CDR3 is TGTGCCAGCAGCTTACGGCCTAATCAGCCCCAGCATTTT. It yields the protein CASSLRPNQPQHF.